This note documents a single T cell receptor beta chain sequence. Its specificity is not known. Assay: immunoSEQ multiplex PCR; the TCRdb copy retains only in-frame clones and omits some. Altogether 250,000 to 300,000 clones are present, almost 95% being singletons, with the ten largest covering around 0.57%. J gave up 5 bases and V 8 bases, and 7 bases lay outside the gene matches. The CDR3 contains 14 residues. Germline V gene data show CDR1 as ENHRY and CDR2 as SYGVKD. This sample stems from a study of T cell responses to AZD1222 COVID-19 vaccine. Whole-study findings and limits: Only 5 or 6 individuals given AZD1222 were seropositive at baseline.

The material was peripheral blood, obtained 28 days after the second AZD1222 dose. The clonotype comes from an adult who received the AZD1222 COVID-19 vaccine. This chain joins TRBV10-3 and TRBJ2-7; 12 bases map to TRBD2. The CDR3 region has the DNA TGTGCCATCTCTAGCGGGAGGGCCCGGGACGAGCAGTACTTC. This sequence encodes CAISSGRARDEQYF.